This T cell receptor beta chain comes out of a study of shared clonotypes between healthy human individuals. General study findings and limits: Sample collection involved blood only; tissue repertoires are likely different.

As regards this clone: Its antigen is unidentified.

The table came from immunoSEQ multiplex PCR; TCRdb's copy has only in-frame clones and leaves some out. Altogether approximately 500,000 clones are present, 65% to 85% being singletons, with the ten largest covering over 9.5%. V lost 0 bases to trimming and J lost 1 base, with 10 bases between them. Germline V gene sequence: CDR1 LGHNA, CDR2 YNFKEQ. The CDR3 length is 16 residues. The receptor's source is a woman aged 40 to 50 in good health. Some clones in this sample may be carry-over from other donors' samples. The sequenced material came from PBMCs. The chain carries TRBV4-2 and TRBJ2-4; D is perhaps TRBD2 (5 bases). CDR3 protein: CASSQDRQRAKNIQYF. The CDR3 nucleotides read TGTGCCAGCAGCCAAGATCGGCAGCGGGCCAAAAACATTCAGTACTTC.